This TCR beta chain was captured by sequencing in a study of blood T cells in healthy people across ages. Study-level findings and limits: Measured against age, TCR beta diversity per million T cells decreased in a roughly linear manner.

V shed 8 bases and J shed 0 bases, with 12 bases lying between them. Germline CDR1 reads SGHAT; CDR2 reads FQNNGV. The CDR3 length is 14 residues. The donors, aged 6 to 90, were healthy Caucasians from Russia. Every donor provided 8.5 to 10 milliliters of peripheral blood. Regarding this clonotype: What it recognizes is unknown.

Primers used in a second PCR of about 6 to 12 cycles were a sample-barcoded 5' primer and a J-beta primer mix. Per-sample output comprised a minimum of 2.5 million paired-end reads containing CDR3. TCRdb reprocessed the 5' RACE reads via MiXCR and lists one record per CDR3 protein. The table shows roughly 2 million distinct CDR3 sequences, with around half occurring only once. This sequence joins TRBV11-2 and TRBJ2-3; D ambiguous. Sequenced sample: blood. The sequence was obtained from a woman aged 40 to 50 in good health. The CDR3 sequence is CASQRMTSTDTQYF. In DNA, the CDR3 is TGTGCCAGCCAACGGATGACTAGCACAGATACGCAGTATTTT. The entire variable domain, with the rest obtained from reference TRBV11-2 and TRBJ2-3, is as follows: EAGVAQSPRYKIIEKRQSVAFWCNPISGHATLYWYQQILGQGPKLLIQFQNNGVVDDSQLPKDRFSAERLKGVDSTLKIQPAKLEDSAVYLCASQRMTSTDTQYFGPGTRLTVL.